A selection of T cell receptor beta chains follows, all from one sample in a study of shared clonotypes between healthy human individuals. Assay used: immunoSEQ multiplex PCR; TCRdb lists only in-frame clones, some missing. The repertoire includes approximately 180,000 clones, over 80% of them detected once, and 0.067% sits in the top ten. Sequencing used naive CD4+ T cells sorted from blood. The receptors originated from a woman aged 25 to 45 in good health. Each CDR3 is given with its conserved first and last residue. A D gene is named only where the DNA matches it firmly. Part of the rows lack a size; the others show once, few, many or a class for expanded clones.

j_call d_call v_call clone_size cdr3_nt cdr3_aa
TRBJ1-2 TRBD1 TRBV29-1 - TGCAGCGTTGAGGGACAGGGGAGGCGCGGCTACACCTTC CSVEGQGRRGYTF
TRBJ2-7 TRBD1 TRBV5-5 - TGTGCCAGCAGCAGCGGGTGGGACAGGGTCCACGAGCAGTACTTC CASSSGWDRVHEQYF
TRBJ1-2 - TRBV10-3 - TGTGCCATCAGTGGAAGGGCCGACAGCTTCGCCTATGGCTACACCTTC CAISGRADSFAYGYTF
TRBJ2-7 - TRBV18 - TGTGCCAGCTCACCAAGGGGCGGGGCCATGGAGCAGTACTTC CASSPRGGAMEQYF
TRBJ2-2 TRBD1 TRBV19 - TGTGCCAGTAGTAACCCCTGGACAGGGGGCATTAACACCGGGGAGCTGTTTTTT CASSNPWTGGINTGELFF
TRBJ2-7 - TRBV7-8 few TGTGCCAGCAGCCCAGTAGGGTTAACCTTGAACGAGCAGTACTTC CASSPVGLTLNEQYF
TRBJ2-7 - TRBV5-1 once TGCGCCAGCAGCTTGAAAGACCTCGACTACGAGCAGTACTTC CASSLKDLDYEQYF
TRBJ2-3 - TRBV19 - TGTGCCAGTAGTATAGGGGCAGGCGCCACAGATACGCAGTATTTT CASSIGAGATDTQYF
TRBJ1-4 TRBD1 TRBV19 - TGTGCCACCCACCCTCGGACAGGGCGGAATGAAAAACTGTTTTTT CATHPRTGRNEKLFF
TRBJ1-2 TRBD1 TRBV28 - TGTGCCAGCAGTATCGACAGGGGACTTAACTATGGCTACACCTTC CASSIDRGLNYGYTF
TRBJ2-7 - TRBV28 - TGTGCCAGCACCTCTACAGGGCTCGAGCAGTACTTC CASTSTGLEQYF
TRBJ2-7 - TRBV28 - TGTGCCAGCAGTTTCCCTTACGCGGAGGAGAGCTCCTACGAGCAGTACTTC CASSFPYAEESSYEQYF
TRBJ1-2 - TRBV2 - TGTGCCAGCAGTGCTAGTCCTAACTATGGCTACACCTTC CASSASPNYGYTF
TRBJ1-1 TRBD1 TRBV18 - TGTGCCAGCTCACCAAGGACAGGGGAGAGCAGTGAAGCTTTCTTT CASSPRTGESSEAFF
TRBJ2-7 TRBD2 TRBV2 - TGTGCCAGCCGGGGGGGATTCTCCTACGAGCAGTACTTC CASRGGFSYEQYF
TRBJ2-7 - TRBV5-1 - TGCGCCAGCAGCTTACCGGACAGTGACTACGAGCAGTACTTC CASSLPDSDYEQYF
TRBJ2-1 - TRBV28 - TGTGCCAGCAGTACCCCCGGTAGCTCCTACAATGAGCAGTTCTTC CASSTPGSSYNEQFF
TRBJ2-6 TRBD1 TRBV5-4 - TGTGCCAGCAGCTTGGAGGGGGCTCTACTACCCTCTGGGGCCAACGTCCTGACTTTC CASSLEGALLPSGANVLTF
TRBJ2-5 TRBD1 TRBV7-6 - TGTGCCAGCAGCTTAGGAACCCCTCGACAGGGCCGAAAAGAGACCCAGTACTTC CASSLGTPRQGRKETQYF
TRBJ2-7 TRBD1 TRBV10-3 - TGTGCCATCAGCTTACAGGGGGCAGGAATCGAGCAGTACTTC CAISLQGAGIEQYF
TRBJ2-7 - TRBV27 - TGTGCCAGCAGTCCGAGCGATTTTTGGCTAGCCTCCTACGAGCAGTACTTC CASSPSDFWLASYEQYF
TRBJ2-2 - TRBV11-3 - TGTGCCAGCAGCCGACATGGCAGGGACACCGGGGAGCTGTTTTTT CASSRHGRDTGELFF
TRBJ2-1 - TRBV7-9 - TGTGCCAGCAGCTTAGTGGGGGTGAATGAGCAGTTCTTC CASSLVGVNEQFF
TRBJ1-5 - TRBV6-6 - TGTGCCAGCAGTCTTACAGGGACCCTCAATCAGCCCCAGCATTTT CASSLTGTLNQPQHF
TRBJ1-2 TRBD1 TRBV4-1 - TGCGCCAGCAGCCGAGGGACAGCTAACTATGGCTACACCTTC CASSRGTANYGYTF
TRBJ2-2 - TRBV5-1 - TGCGCCAGCAGCCCGGGAGTCCCCGGGGAGCTGTTTTTT CASSPGVPGELFF
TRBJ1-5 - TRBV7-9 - TGTGCCAGCAGCTCCCAGGGGTATCAGCCCCAGCATTTT CASSSQGYQPQHF
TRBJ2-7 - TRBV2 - TGTGCCAGTGGGGCTGGCCCCTACGAGCAGTACTTC CASGAGPYEQYF
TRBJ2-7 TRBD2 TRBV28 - TGTGCCAGCAGAACAGCTAGCGGGCTGGGGTTTTACGAGCAGTACTTC CASRTASGLGFYEQYF
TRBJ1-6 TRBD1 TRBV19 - TGTGCCAGTAGTGGCCGACAGGGGTATAATTCACCCCTCCACTTT CASSGRQGYNSPLHF
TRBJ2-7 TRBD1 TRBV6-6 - TGTGCCAGCAGTGACCGGGACAGTGGACCCTACGAGCAGTACTTC CASSDRDSGPYEQYF
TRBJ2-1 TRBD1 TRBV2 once TGTGCCAGCAGTGAGTCACAGGGGGTAGTCTCCTACAATGAGCAGTTCTTC CASSESQGVVSYNEQFF
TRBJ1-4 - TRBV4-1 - TGCGCCAGCAGCGAGTCAGGGGCCAGGGGCCCCGCGAAACTGTTTTTT CASSESGARGPAKLFF
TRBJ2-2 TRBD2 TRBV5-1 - TGCGCCAGCAGCTTGTATGGACTAGCGGGATACACCGGGGAGCTGTTTTTT CASSLYGLAGYTGELFF
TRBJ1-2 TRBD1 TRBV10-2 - TGCGCCAGCAGTCCGATTAACAGGGGTGGCTATGGCTACACCTTC CASSPINRGGYGYTF
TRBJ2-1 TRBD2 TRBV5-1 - TGCGCCAGCAGAGCGGGAGGGCCCCTCAACAATGAGCAGTTCTTC CASRAGGPLNNEQFF
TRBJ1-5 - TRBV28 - TGTGCCAGCAGTTTAGCCGGGCCTGGGGGGGGACAGCCCCAGCATTTT CASSLAGPGGGQPQHF
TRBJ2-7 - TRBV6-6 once TGTGCCAGCAGTTCCTCCGACCAATTCTACGAGCAGTACTTC CASSSSDQFYEQYF
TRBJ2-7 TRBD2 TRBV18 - TGTGCCAGCTCACCCGGCGGGGGGGTCCACGAGCAGTACTTC CASSPGGGVHEQYF
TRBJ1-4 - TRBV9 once TGTGCCAGCAGCGTAGGGCTGCATAATGAAAAACTGTTTTTT CASSVGLHNEKLFF
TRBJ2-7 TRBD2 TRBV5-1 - TGCGCCAGCAGCCTGACTAGCGGGAGGTCCTCCTACGAGCAGTACTTC CASSLTSGRSSYEQYF
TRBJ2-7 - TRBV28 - TGTGCCACTCGGGTTGGAGGGGGTGTCAACGAGCAGTACTTC CATRVGGGVNEQYF
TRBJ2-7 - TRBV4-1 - TGCGCCAGCAGCCTTAGTGGGGCCTCCTACGAGCAGTACTTC CASSLSGASYEQYF
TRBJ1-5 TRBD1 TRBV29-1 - TGCAGCGTTGAAGAGCCCCAAGCAACCGACAGGGATGGCGATCAGCCCCAGCATTTT CSVEEPQATDRDGDQPQHF
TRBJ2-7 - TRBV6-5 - TGTGCCAGCAGTAGGGGACACTCCTACGAGCAGTACTTC CASSRGHSYEQYF
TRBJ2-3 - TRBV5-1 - TGCGCCAGCAGCTATGGGCCTCTAGCGACTAGCACAGATACGCAGTATTTT CASSYGPLATSTDTQYF
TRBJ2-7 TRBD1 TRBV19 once TGTGCTACCAGGGACAGGGTCGGCGAGCAGTACTTC CATRDRVGEQYF
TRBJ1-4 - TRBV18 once TGTGCCAGCTCAGCAAGACAGGCGGGAAATGAAAAACTGTTTTTT CASSARQAGNEKLFF
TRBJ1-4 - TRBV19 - TGTGCCAGTAGTATAAGCGGGGCAAATGAAAAACTGTTTTTT CASSISGANEKLFF
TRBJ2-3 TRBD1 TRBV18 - TGTGCCAGCTCACCCAGGGGGCCCACCACAGATACGCAGTATTTT CASSPRGPTTDTQYF
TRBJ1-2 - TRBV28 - TGTGCCAGCACCCTGACCGGACCCTATGGCTACACCTTC CASTLTGPYGYTF
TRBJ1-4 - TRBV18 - TGTGCCAGCTCACCGGCAGGGTATAATGAAAAACTGTTTTTT CASSPAGYNEKLFF
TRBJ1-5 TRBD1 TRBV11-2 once TGTGCCAGCAGCTTAGATTCCCGGGACAGGGGGTCCTATCAGCCCCAGCATTTT CASSLDSRDRGSYQPQHF
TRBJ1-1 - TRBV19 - TGTGCCAGCCAACGGGGAAGGGCCGGCACTGAAGCTTTCTTT CASQRGRAGTEAFF
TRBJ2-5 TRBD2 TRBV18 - TGTGCCAGCTCACCAACCAGTGGGGCGCGGGAGTCGAGCCAAGAGACCCAGTACTTC CASSPTSGARESSQETQYF